The source of this TCR beta chain is a study of T cells after yellow fever vaccination. UMIs were added to TCR cDNA along with a universal primer site when it was made by 5'RACE template switching. TCRdb used MiXCR to reprocess the 5' RACE reads, holding one entry per CDR3 protein. The sample has approximately 600,000 distinct CDR3 sequences, about 12% seen once. V lost 7 bases and J 2 bases, leaving 15 bases between the germline ends. This CDR3 region has 14 residues. CDR1 and CDR2 from the germline V gene are ENHRY and SYGVKD. Study-level points and caveats: FACS-sorted repertoires could harbor abundant contaminating bulk-population clonotypes. Researchers report a weaker secondary response that nonetheless peaked faster, day 5 versus 15. Although most clonotypes did not, a small share appeared in both CD4 and CD8 compartments.

The sample holds a few counts of this clonotype. Its antigen is currently unknown. Sequencing used PBMCs, obtained on the day of the yellow fever booster vaccination. This TCR was sampled from a young man who received the YFV17D yellow fever vaccine. The chain recombines TRBV10-3 with TRBJ2-7, with D perhaps TRBD1 or TRBD2 (5 bases each). The CDR3 DNA reads as TGTGCCATCACCCCTGACAGAGGGGCCTACGAGCAGTACTTC. It translates to CAITPDRGAYEQYF.